Presented here are 30 T cell receptor beta chains from one specimen sequenced in a study of Ad26.COV2.S vaccination and SARS-CoV-2 variants. Sample treatment: 15 to 20 received Ad26.COV2.S at low or high dose, single or two shots; five or six received placebo; per-sample allocation not given. Samples came from day 63 after the first vaccine or placebo injection. Sequenced by immunoSEQ multiplex PCR; TCRdb stores in-frame clones only, minus some. The sample shows over 450,000 clones, 80% to 90% of them seen only once. The sample in question was peripheral blood, obtained in a trial of Ad26.COV2.S vaccine versus placebo. These receptors came from a person aged 18-65 years who received the Ad26.COV2.S COVID-19 vaccine or a placebo.

This rearrangement joins TRBV5-1 to TRBJ2-7; 9 nucleotides agree with TRBD1. CDR3 length: 14 residues. V shed 3 bases, J shed 3 bases, and the junction held 4 bases outside the gene matches. Germline V gene sequence: CDR1 SGHRS, CDR2 YFSETQ. DNA for the CDR3: TGCGCCAGCAGCTATGGGGGACAGGGCTACGAGCAGTACTTC. Translation: CASSYGGQGYEQYF.

The rearrangement uses TRBV28 and TRBJ2-7; 9 nucleotides align to TRBD1. Germline trimming cut 2 bases from V and 3 bases from J; bases unmatched to any gene: 8. CDR3 size: 16 residues. Looked up from germline, CDR1 is MDHEN and CDR2 is SYDVKM. The CDR3 loop is CASSLSAAGQGYEQYF. The CDR3 coding sequence is TGTGCCAGCAGTTTAAGTGCAGCGGGACAGGGCTACGAGCAGTACTTC.

The chain employs TRBV4-1 and TRBJ2-1; TRBD2 aligns across 9 bases. The CDR3 is 13 residues long. CDR1 is MGHRA and CDR2 is YSYEKL in the germline V gene. Trimming took 7 bases from V and 13 from J; bases not matched to a gene: 11. CDR3 DNA sequence: TGCGCCAGCATCGGCGGGGCGGGAGGGCAACAGTTCTTC. It translates to CASIGGAGGQQFF.

V gene TRBV7-2 combines with J gene TRBJ2-3, with D possibly TRBD2 on 6 matching bases. This CDR3 spans 18 amino acids. Germline CDR1 reads SGHTA; CDR2 reads FQGNSA. Trimming cost V 4 bases and J 1 base, with 21 bases left between them. CDR3 coding DNA: TGTGCCAGCAGCTCCGCCCCATTATGGAGGGGTGGCACAGATACGCAGTATTTT. It is translated as CASSSAPLWRGGTDTQYF.

The table lists this clone with a few counts. CDR3 coding DNA: TGCAGCGTTGCCCAAGGGGTCGAGGGCTATGGCTACACCTTC. This translates into CSVAQGVEGYGYTF. The gene calls are TRBV29-1 and TRBJ1-2; tentative D call: TRBD1 (5 bases). The CDR3 runs 14 residues. The ends were cut back, 4 bases at V and 4 bases at J, with 16 bases in the middle. Looked up from germline, CDR1 is SQVTM and CDR2 is ANQGSEA.

This clone was seen just once. The rearrangement uses TRBV5-8 and TRBJ1-5; no firm D call. The CDR3 spans 16 residues. Germline V CDR1 and CDR2: SGHTS, YDEGEE. Trimming took off 4 bases at V and 2 bases at J, with 16 bases between the two ends. This CDR3 is CASSETERAGNQPQHF. CDR3 nucleotide sequence: TGTGCCAGCAGCGAGACGGAAAGGGCTGGCAATCAGCCCCAGCATTTT.

This rearrangement joins TRBV7-8 to TRBJ2-1; TRBD2 matches at 11 bases. The CDR3 runs to 15 residues. The V segment lost 4 bases and the J segment 6 bases; nucleotides outside the gene matches: 5. Germline lookup yields CDR1 SGHVS and CDR2 FQNEAQ. CDR3: CASSYSGRALNEQFF. The CDR3 nucleotides are TGTGCCAGCAGCTATAGCGGGAGGGCCCTCAATGAGCAGTTCTTC.

V usage is TRBV9 and J usage is TRBJ1-1; D remains ambiguous. Deletions cut 0 bases from V and 2 bases from J, with 5 bases between. The germline gives CDR1 SGDLS, CDR2 YYNGEE. This CDR3 region has 13 residues. The CDR3 region is CASSVGDNTEAFF. CDR3 DNA: TGTGCCAGCAGCGTAGGCGATAACACTGAAGCTTTCTTT.

The chain couples TRBV6-5 to TRBJ1-2, with D maybe TRBD1 (5 bases). The V gene's germline CDR1 is MNHEY and CDR2 SVGAGI. V was cut by 6 bases and J by 2 bases, with 10 bases left in between. The CDR3 consists of 13 residues. CDR3: CASRNGGNYGYTF. As DNA, the CDR3 is TGTGCCAGCAGAAACGGGGGAAACTATGGCTACACCTTC.

The J gene is TRBJ2-1, the V gene TRBV19; D tentatively fits TRBD1 or TRBD2 (5 bases each). CDR3 length equals 15 residues. Germline V gives CDR1 LNHDA, CDR2 SQIVND (reference sequence). The V end was cut by 4 bases, the J end by 8 bases, with 18 bases between. CDR3 sequence (DNA): TGTGCCAGTAGTAGTCCAACGGGACCGAGGGATGAGCAGTTCTTC. This codes for CASSSPTGPRDEQFF.

The table lists this clone with a count of one. The rearrangement links TRBV28 to TRBJ1-5, with D perhaps matching TRBD1 (5 bases). In germline, CDR1 is MDHEN, CDR2 SYDVKM. The CDR3 is made up of 17 amino acids. V was shortened by 6 bases and J by 4 bases, with 22 bases between the two germline ends. This CDR3 reads CASSPGTFRRGNQPQHF. The CDR3 DNA is TGTGCCAGCAGCCCCGGGACTTTTAGGCGGGGAAATCAGCCCCAGCATTTT.

This chain connects TRBV6-5 to TRBJ1-1; weak D call: TRBD1 (6 bases). This CDR3 has 13 amino acids. V lost 7 bases to trimming and J lost 2 bases, with 11 bases between them. The germline V gene encodes CDR1 MNHEY and CDR2 SVGAGI. The CDR3 region is CASKQGANTEAFF. DNA of the CDR3: TGTGCCAGCAAACAGGGTGCAAACACTGAAGCTTTCTTT.

With respect to this clone: Other DNA sequences in this specimen translate into the identical CDR3. V gene TRBV19 combines with J gene TRBJ1-5; TRBD1 is a possible D gene (5 bases). V was pared by 1 base and J by 2 bases, with 6 bases between. CDR1 and CDR2 (germline): LNHDA, SQIVND (reference sequence). CDR3 length: 14 residues. Here the CDR3 reads CASSIVGGNQPQHF. The DNA for the CDR3 is TGTGCCAGTAGTATAGTAGGGGGCAATCAGCCCCAGCATTTT. Drawing the rest from reference TRBV19 and TRBJ1-5, the complete variable domain is DGGITQSPKYLFRKEGQNVTLSCEQNLNHDAMYWYRQDPGQGLRLIYYSQIVNDFQKGDIAEGYSVSREKKESFPLTVTSAQKNPTAFYLCASSIVGGNQPQHFGDGTRLSIL.

This chain joins TRBV30 and TRBJ1-2; D may be TRBD1 (6 bases). Germline V CDR1 and CDR2: GTSNPN, SVGIG (reference sequence). The V gene lost 4 bases and the J gene lost 1 base, with 10 bases spanning the gap. This CDR3 region has 13 residues. CDR3 coding DNA: TGTGCCTGGAAAGGGGGTATTAACTATGGCTACACCTTC. It yields the protein CAWKGGINYGYTF.

The chain combines TRBV27 with TRBJ2-1; unclear D gene. Trimming pared 3 bases from V and 8 bases from J, leaving 5 bases between. The CDR3 has 11 amino acids. Germline V lookup: CDR1 MNHEY, CDR2 SMNVEV (reference sequence). CDR3 DNA: TGTGCCAGCAGTTTTTTGGATGAGCAGTTCTTC. Encoded protein: CASSFLDEQFF.

This clone was detected only once. The chain combines TRBV7-2 with TRBJ2-1, with D possibly matching TRBD2 (5 bases). From germline, CDR1 is SGHTA and CDR2 FQGNSA. V was trimmed by 1 base and J by 8 bases, leaving 12 bases between them. The CDR3 contains 14 residues. The CDR3 region is CASSLVFSVYEQFF. The CDR3 DNA reads TGTGCCAGCAGCTTAGTGTTTAGCGTCTATGAGCAGTTCTTC.

The chain carries TRBV2 and TRBJ1-4, with D possibly matching TRBD1 (5 bases). CDR3 length: 14 amino acids. Germline assignment: CDR1 SNHLY and CDR2 FYNNEI. V dropped 2 bases and J dropped 5 bases, with 9 bases sitting between them. CDR3 sequence: CASSERGGNEKLFF. The CDR3 nucleotides read TGTGCCAGCAGTGAACGGGGGGGGAATGAAAAACTGTTTTTT.

The rearrangement links TRBV10-3 to TRBJ1-1, with D tentatively TRBD1 (5 bases). There are 13 residues in the CDR3. The germline V gene has CDR1 ENHRY and CDR2 SYGVKD. V was trimmed by 4 bases and J by 1 base, leaving 7 bases between them. CDR3 in amino acids: CAISGQGNTEAFF. The DNA for the CDR3 is TGTGCCATCAGTGGTCAGGGGAACACTGAAGCTTTCTTT.

This clone was detected a few times. The V and J genes are TRBV9 and TRBJ1-5; a possible D gene is TRBD1 (5 bases). V dropped 0 bases and J dropped 6 bases, with 7 bases sitting between them. Germline V gene sequence: CDR1 SGDLS, CDR2 YYNGEE. The CDR3 covers 13 residues. The CDR3 DNA sequence: TGTGCCAGCAGCGTAGGGAGGGGTCAGCCCCAGCATTTT. Its protein is CASSVGRGQPQHF.

The rearrangement links TRBV12-5 to TRBJ1-1, with D unclear. The CDR3 covers 16 residues. Germline V gene data show CDR1 as LGHNT and CDR2 as FRNRAP. The V end was cut by 5 bases, the J end by 5 bases, with 21 bases between. CDR3 DNA: TGTGCTAGTGGTGCACCGGACGGGAAATTGGGAACTGAAGCTTTCTTT. This sequence encodes CASGAPDGKLGTEAFF.

The V and J genes are TRBV7-6 and TRBJ1-1; D is ambiguous. Trimming took off 0 bases at V and 0 bases at J, with 11 bases between the two ends. CDR1 SGHVS and CDR2 FNYEAQ come from the germline V gene. The CDR3 has 16 residues. CDR3: CASSLALENMNTEAFF. In DNA form, the CDR3 reads TGTGCCAGCAGCTTAGCATTGGAAAACATGAACACTGAAGCTTTCTTT.

The chain joins TRBV23-1 to TRBJ2-1; D is unclear. TRBV23-1 counts as an open reading frame of uncertain function. V dropped 0 bases and J dropped 3 bases, with 12 bases sitting between them. The CDR3 has 16 amino acids. The CDR3 region is CASSQSRNEIYNEQFF. The DNA of the CDR3 is TGCGCCAGCAGTCAATCGCGAAACGAGATCTACAATGAGCAGTTCTTC.

Here the CDR3 reads CASKVTGTGVYYGYTF. The CDR3 coding sequence is TGTGCCAGTAAGGTGACAGGGACGGGCGTTTACTATGGCTACACCTTC. The chain joins TRBV19 to TRBJ1-2, with TRBD1 identical over 7 bases. The CDR3 is 16 residues long. V was clipped by 7 bases and J by 3 bases; unmatched bases: 14. In germline, CDR1 is LNHDA, CDR2 SQIVND (reference sequence).

This clone was seen more than once but under ten times. This chain links TRBV2 with TRBJ1-5; D is possibly TRBD1 (5 bases). Germline CDR1 SNHLY, CDR2 FYNNEI. The CDR3 is 15 amino acids. With 2 bases removed from V and 0 bases from J, the gap between germline ends came to 8 bases. The CDR3 sequence is CASSERGPSNQPQHF. DNA for the CDR3: TGTGCCAGCAGTGAACGGGGCCCTAGCAATCAGCCCCAGCATTTT.

The chain links TRBV7-3 to TRBJ2-3, with D perhaps matching TRBD2 (7 bases). CDR1 is SGHTA and CDR2 is FQGTGA in the germline V gene. This CDR3 region has 14 residues. The V gene lost 3 bases and the J gene lost 4 bases, with 11 bases spanning the gap. CDR3 DNA sequence: TGTGCCAGCAGCTTCGGGGGGCGCGCAGATACGCAGTATTTT. This sequence encodes CASSFGGRADTQYF.

The CDR3 nucleotides read TGTGCCAGCAGCTTGGCATCGAGAGCGAAAGAGACCCAGTACTTC. It encodes CASSLASRAKETQYF. V and J are TRBV5-4 and TRBJ2-5; D remains ambiguous. V shed 0 bases and J shed 3 bases, with 12 bases lying between them. CDR1 and CDR2 (germline): SGHNT, YYREEE (reference sequence). This CDR3 region has 15 residues.

The gene calls are TRBV4-3 and TRBJ2-1, with TRBD2 matching 7 bases. CDR3 length: 14 amino acids. The V segment lost 3 bases and the J segment 8 bases; nucleotides outside the gene matches: 7. The V gene's germline CDR1 is LGHNA and CDR2 YSLEER. CDR3 region: CASSHASGFDEQFF. CDR3 nucleotide sequence: TGCGCCAGCAGCCACGCTAGCGGTTTCGATGAGCAGTTCTTC.

The rearrangement uses TRBV18 and TRBJ2-7; 12 nucleotides line up with TRBD2. Germline-derived CDR1 and CDR2 are KGHSH and LQKENI. Trimming took 3 bases from V and 3 from J; bases not matched to a gene: 6. This CDR3 has 16 residues. The CDR3 reads CASSPRLAGDNYEQYF. DNA of the CDR3: TGTGCCAGCTCACCCCGACTAGCGGGGGACAACTACGAGCAGTACTTC.

In this sample, this clone turned up once. V and J are TRBV2 and TRBJ2-1; 13 nucleotides match TRBD2. This CDR3 spans 17 amino acids. Germline V gives CDR1 SNHLY, CDR2 FYNNEI. With V trimmed by 3 bases and J by 7 bases, 9 bases remained unmatched. The CDR3 region has the DNA TGTGCCAGCAGTGAGCCCCAGACTAGCGGGAGGAAGAATGAGCAGTTCTTC. Amino acids: CASSEPQTSGRKNEQFF.

The CDR3 bases are TGTGCCAGCAGTTTGAGGGTGGTCCTTCCCTCCTACGAGCAGTACTTC. Translation gives CASSLRVVLPSYEQYF. The rearrangement links TRBV28 to TRBJ2-7, with a tentative D call TRBD2 (5 bases). The germline gives CDR1 MDHEN, CDR2 SYDVKM. V dropped 3 bases and J dropped 0 bases, with 15 bases sitting between them. The length of the CDR3 is 16 residues.